This T cell receptor beta chain was recovered during a study of Tregs in tolerant kidney transplant recipients. Data came from immunoSEQ multiplex PCR; TCRdb stores just in-frame clones and leaves some out. The top ten clones hold roughly 2% of a sample with around 63,000 clones, 70% to 90% of them seen once. As concerns this clone: The antigen is not known.

Germline assignment: CDR1 MDHEN and CDR2 SYDVKM. The CDR3 length is 16 residues. The V end lost 0 bases, the J end lost 4 bases, and 12 bases lay between the germline ends. Unstimulated Tregs (CD4+CD25+CD127-) and CD4+CD25- non-Tregs were sorted from PBMCs. Regulatory T cells were sorted from thawed PBMCs rested overnight at 37°C with around 200 IU/ml IL-2. Study-wide results and caveats: Few patients were studied, so findings need validation in larger groups. Some patients' samples used different primers over time, so nucleotide sequences weren't comparable.

This TCR derives from a human donor who received a combined kidney and bone marrow transplant. The V call is TRBV28, the J call TRBJ2-2; D not resolved. Sequencing was performed on Tregs from blood, taken before the transplant. The CDR3 loop reads CASSLWRLLGTGELFF. CDR3 coding DNA: TGTGCCAGCAGTTTATGGCGGCTACTGGGCACCGGGGAGCTGTTTTTT.